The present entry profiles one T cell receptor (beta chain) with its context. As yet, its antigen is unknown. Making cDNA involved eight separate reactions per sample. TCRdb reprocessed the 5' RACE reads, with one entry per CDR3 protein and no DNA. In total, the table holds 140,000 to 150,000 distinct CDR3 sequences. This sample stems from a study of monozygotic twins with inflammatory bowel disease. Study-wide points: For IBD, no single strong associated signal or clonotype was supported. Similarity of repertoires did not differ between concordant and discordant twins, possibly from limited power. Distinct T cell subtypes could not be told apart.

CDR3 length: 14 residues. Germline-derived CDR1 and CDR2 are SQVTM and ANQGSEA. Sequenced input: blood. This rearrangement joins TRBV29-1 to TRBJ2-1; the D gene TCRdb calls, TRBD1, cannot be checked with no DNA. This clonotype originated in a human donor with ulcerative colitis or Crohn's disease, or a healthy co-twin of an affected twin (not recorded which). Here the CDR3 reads CSMAGGQGRNEQFF.